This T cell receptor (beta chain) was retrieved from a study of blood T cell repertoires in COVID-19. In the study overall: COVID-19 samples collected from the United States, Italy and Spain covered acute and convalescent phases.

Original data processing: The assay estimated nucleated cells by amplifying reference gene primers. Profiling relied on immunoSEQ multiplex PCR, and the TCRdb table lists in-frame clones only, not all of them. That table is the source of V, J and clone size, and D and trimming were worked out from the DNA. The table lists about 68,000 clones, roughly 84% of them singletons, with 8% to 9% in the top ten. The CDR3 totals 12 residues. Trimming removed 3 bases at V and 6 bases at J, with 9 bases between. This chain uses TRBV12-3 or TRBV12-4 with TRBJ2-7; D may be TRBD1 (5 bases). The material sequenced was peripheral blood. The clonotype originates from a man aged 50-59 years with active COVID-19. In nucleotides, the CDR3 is TGTGCCAGCAGTTTTAGGGGATCCGAGCAGTACTTC. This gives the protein CASSFRGSEQYF.